These 10 T cell receptor beta chains were all obtained from the same sample, sequenced in a study of T cell repertoires in cytomegalovirus infection. TCRdb re-called the reads with MiXCR, one entry per CDR3 protein. This table has 650,000 to 900,000 distinct CDR3 sequences, approximately 32% appearing once. Their antigen targets remain unknown. Source: cultured CD8+ T cells from PBMCs, taken from culture after CMV antigen stimulation. The source of these receptors is a human donor in good health (CMV status not recorded). Some clones in this sample may be carry-over from other donors' samples.

This clonotype was recorded a few times. The chain employs TRBV27 and TRBJ1-5; D is ambiguous. Germline V lookup: CDR1 MNHEY, CDR2 SMNVEV (reference sequence). The length of the CDR3 is 14 residues. With 6 bases removed from V and 2 bases from J, the gap between germline ends came to 11 bases. The CDR3 DNA reads as TGTGCCAGCAGGAGCCCGGGTGGCAATCAGCCCCAGCATTTT. This sequence encodes CASRSPGGNQPQHF.

Many counts were recorded for this clonotype. V and J are TRBV7-9 and TRBJ2-5; tentative D call: TRBD1 (5 bases). V was clipped by 5 bases and J by 1 base, with 11 bases between them. The CDR3 length is 14 residues. From germline, CDR1 is SEHNR and CDR2 FQNEAQ (reference sequence). Here the CDR3 DNA reads TGTGCCAGCAGCACCGTGACAGTCCAAGAGACCCAGTACTTC. Its translation is CASSTVTVQETQYF.

This clonotype was found a few times. V and J are TRBV7-9 and TRBJ1-2, with D perhaps matching TRBD1 (6 bases). V lost 4 bases and J 3 bases, leaving 12 bases between the germline ends. The CDR3 length is 14 residues. CDR1 and CDR2 from the germline V gene are SEHNR and FQNEAQ (reference sequence). DNA for the CDR3: TGTGCCAGCAGCTACACAGGGAGGGACTATGGCTACACCTTC. This sequence encodes CASSYTGRDYGYTF. The full variable domain, in which reference TRBV7-9 and TRBJ1-2 provide the parts outside the CDR3, is DTGVSQNPRHKITKRGQNVTFRCDPISEHNRLYWYRQTLGQGPEFLTYFQNEAQLEKSRLLSDRFSAERPKGSFSTLEIQRTEQGDSAMYLCASSYTGRDYGYTFGSGTRLTVV.

This clonotype has only a few counts. The chain carries TRBV4-1 and TRBJ2-2, with TRBD2 as a possible D gene (6 bases). Between the trimmed V and J ends, which lost 0 bases and 7 bases, there was a span of 18 bases. Germline V gene data show CDR1 as MGHRA and CDR2 as YSYEKL. CDR3 size: 17 residues. CDR3 residues: CASSQDYLARHIGELFF. The CDR3 DNA follows: TGCGCCAGCAGCCAAGATTACCTAGCGAGGCACATCGGGGAGCTGTTTTTT.

This chain joins TRBV28 and TRBJ1-1, with D tentatively TRBD1 (5 bases). Germline assignment: CDR1 MDHEN and CDR2 SYDVKM. The V gene lost 3 bases and the J gene lost 5 bases, with 19 bases spanning the gap. The CDR3 loop spans 16 amino acids. CDR3 loop: CASSFPTPRETTEAFF. The DNA of the CDR3 is TGTGCCAGCAGTTTCCCTACCCCCAGGGAAACAACTGAAGCTTTCTTT.

This clonotype was seen a handful of times. The rearrangement joins TRBV15 to TRBJ2-2, with 7 bases that match TRBD2. The ends lost 1 base at V and 5 bases at J; junction bases unmatched: 1. CDR1 and CDR2 (germline): LNHNV, YYDKDF (reference sequence). CDR3 length: 14 amino acids. The CDR3 here is CATSRGEGTGELFF. The CDR3 DNA reads TGTGCCACCAGCAGAGGGGAGGGGACCGGGGAGCTGTTTTTT. Based on the CDR3 plus reference TRBV15 and TRBJ2-2, the full variable domain is DAMVIQNPRYQVTQFGKPVTLSCSQTLNHNVMYWYQQKSSQAPKLLFHYYDKDFNNEADTPDNFQSRRPNTSFCFLDIRSPGLGDTAMYLCATSRGEGTGELFFGEGSRLTVL.

This clonotype has only a few counts. This chain links TRBV7-4 with TRBJ2-3, with D maybe TRBD1 (6 bases). This CDR3 spans 15 amino acids. Germline loops: CDR1 SGHVT, CDR2 SQSDAQ. V shed 2 bases and J shed 0 bases, with 9 bases lying between them. CDR3 DNA: TGTGCCAGCAGCTTAATCGGACAGAGCACAGATACGCAGTATTTT. It encodes CASSLIGQSTDTQYF.

The gene calls are TRBV2 and TRBJ1-3; D may be TRBD1 (6 bases). Germline V gene lookup returns CDR1 SNHLY and CDR2 FYNNEI. Trimming pared 5 bases from V and 0 bases from J, leaving 11 bases between. This CDR3 has 15 amino acids. For the CDR3, the DNA is TGTGCCAGCAGTAGGGGGTTTAGCTCTGGAAACACCATATATTTT. Translated: CASSRGFSSGNTIYF.

Many counts were recorded for this clonotype. The chain couples TRBV7-2 to TRBJ1-5; D remains ambiguous. Between the trimmed V and J ends, which lost 1 base and 0 bases, there was a span of 7 bases. Germline assignment: CDR1 SGHTA and CDR2 FQGNSA. The CDR3 totals 15 residues. DNA for the CDR3: TGTGCCAGCAGCTTAGTTGCTTCTAGCAATCAGCCCCAGCATTTT. This gives the protein CASSLVASSNQPQHF.

The V gene is TRBV29-1, the J gene TRBJ2-7; D is possibly TRBD1 (5 bases). CDR1 is SQVTM and CDR2 is ANQGSEA in the germline V gene. The V end was cut by 7 bases, the J end by 2 bases, with 18 bases between. This CDR3 has 14 residues. CDR3 sequence reads: CSAPGARWPYEQYF. Written as DNA, the CDR3 is TGCAGCGCTCCTGGGGCCCGTTGGCCCTACGAGCAGTACTTC.